These 10 T cell receptor beta chains originate from one sample sequenced in a study of T-cell memory formation after mild COVID-19. TCRdb reprocessed the 5' RACE reads via MiXCR and lists one record per CDR3 protein. The table includes 150,000 to 200,000 distinct CDR3 sequences, 10% to 15% detected once. The sample consisted of PBMCs or a T cell subset sorted from them (not recorded which). These TCRs come from a man between 18 and 29 years old who had mild COVID-19 (a few samples of this study predate the infection). Cell type and time point are not known.

Regarding this clonotype: An end of the junction does not agree with germline; a read error may underlie this. The chain couples TRBV30 to TRBJ2-5; unclear D gene. Germline assignment: CDR1 GTSNPN and CDR2 SVGIG (reference sequence). The CDR3 length is 13 residues. Written as DNA, the CDR3 is TGTGCCTGGAGCGACGGGTACCAAGCGACCCAGTACTTC. As protein: CAWSDGYQATQYF.

The chain joins TRBV5-6 to TRBJ1-5; 7 nucleotides align to TRBD1. The V segment lost 4 bases and the J segment 9 bases; nucleotides outside the gene matches: 10. CDR1 and CDR2 (germline): SGHDT, YYEEEE. The CDR3 is 14 amino acids. CDR3 bases: TGTGCCAGCAGCAGAAGTGTAGGGGGCAGGCCCCAGCATTTT. Protein sequence: CASSRSVGGRPQHF.

The chain couples TRBV6-6 to TRBJ2-7; the D is unclear. V lost 5 bases and J 4 bases, leaving 9 bases between the germline ends. The CDR3 runs to 12 residues. Germline assignment: CDR1 MNHNY and CDR2 SVGAGI (reference sequence). CDR3 amino acids: CASSPVPYEQYV. The CDR3 DNA sequence: TGTGCCAGCAGTCCGGTTCCGTACGAGCAGTACGTC.

CDR3 DNA: TGTGCCAGCAGTCCTTCGGGGACTTACCAAGAGACCCAGTACTTC. This sequence encodes CASSPSGTYQETQYF. The chain combines TRBV6-5 with TRBJ2-5; maybe TRBD2 (6 bases). CDR3 size: 15 residues. The V and J ends lost 5 bases and 0 bases respectively, with 13 bases between them. The germline gives CDR1 MNHEY, CDR2 SVGAGI.

A few counts support this clonotype. The gene calls are TRBV5-1 and TRBJ1-4; TRBD1 matches at 8 bases. This CDR3 contains 13 residues. The germline CDR1 and CDR2 sequences are SGHRS and YFSETQ. J was trimmed by 8 bases and V by 4 bases; bases with no gene match: 4. The CDR3 protein is CASSLDRDEKLFF. The CDR3 nucleotides read TGCGCCAGCAGCCTGGACAGGGACGAAAAACTGTTTTTT.

The V gene is TRBV4-1, the J gene TRBJ1-6; 8 nucleotides match TRBD1. Trimming took 0 bases from V and 9 from J; bases not matched to a gene: 4. The CDR3 contains 15 residues. The germline CDR1 and CDR2 sequences are MGHRA and YSYEKL. The CDR3 spells CASSQEDRDGSPLHF. The CDR3 DNA is TGCGCCAGCAGCCAAGAGGACAGGGATGGTTCACCCCTCCACTTT.

As to this clonotype: At one end the junction does not follow the germline gene, possibly because of a read error. The V gene is TRBV19, the J gene TRBJ1-1, with D uncertain. Germline CDR1 LNHDA, CDR2 SQIVND (reference sequence). The CDR3 is 13 residues long. CDR3 DNA: TGTGCCAGTAGTATCGGAGAGAGAGGAGTGGCTTTATTT. Residues: CASSIGERGVALF.

The V gene is TRBV7-9, the J gene TRBJ1-5, with D unresolved. Trimming cost V 4 bases and J 8 bases, with 12 bases left between them. Germline values: CDR1 SEHNR, CDR2 FQNEAQ (reference sequence). The CDR3 has 13 amino acids. In nucleotides, the CDR3 is TGTGCCAGCAGCTCCCACCGGGCAGAGCCCCAGCATTTT. This codes for CASSSHRAEPQHF.

The chain links TRBV7-3 to TRBJ2-7; 7 positions match TRBD2. Germline V CDR1 and CDR2: SGHTA, FQGTGA. J gave up 6 bases and V 5 bases, and 7 bases lay outside the gene matches. The CDR3 covers 13 residues. The CDR3 nucleotides read TGTGCCAGCAGCCCAAGGGAGGGAGGCGAGCAGTACGTC. Translated: CASSPREGGEQYV.

This clonotype was recorded a few times. The rearrangement links TRBV27 to TRBJ2-3; D gene ambiguous. V lost 3 bases, J lost 0 bases, and 7 bases lay in between. The CDR3 consists of 14 residues. CDR1 and CDR2 (germline): MNHEY, SMNVEV (reference sequence). In DNA form, the CDR3 reads TGTGCCAGCAGTTTTGGTTATAGCACAGATACGCAGTATTTT. Translation: CASSFGYSTDTQYF.